The 2 T cell receptor beta chains below come from one sample, sequenced in a study of blood T cell repertoires in COVID-19. The method was immunoSEQ multiplex PCR; TCRdb's version includes in-frame clones alone and lacks a portion of them. The table records 90,000 to 100,000 clones, approximately 86% of them present only once. The sample comprised peripheral blood. All receptors derive from a man between 50 and 59 years old with acute or convalescent COVID-19.

The chain uses TRBV10-3 and TRBJ2-5, with TRBD1 matching over 7 bases. V lost 4 bases to trimming and J lost 5 bases; unmatched junction nucleotides: 4. This CDR3 region has 13 residues. Germline V gene lookup returns CDR1 ENHRY and CDR2 SYGVKD. CDR3 sequence (DNA): TGTGCCATCAGTGCCGGACAGGTGGAGACCCAGTACTTC. Its protein is CAISAGQVETQYF.

The V gene is TRBV10-3, the J gene TRBJ1-2; 10 bases map to TRBD1. Germline V lookup: CDR1 ENHRY, CDR2 SYGVKD. The CDR3 is 13 amino acids. The J segment lost 2 bases and the V segment lost 7 bases, leaving 1 base of the junction unmatched. Here the CDR3 DNA reads TGTGCCATCATGGGACAGGGGAACTATGGCTACACCTTC. This sequence encodes CAIMGQGNYGYTF.